The 32 T cell receptor beta chains listed next were all sequenced from one sample in a study of cytomegalovirus exposure and HLA in healthy donors. It was with 60 Vbeta and 13 Jbeta primers that the PCR ran. Clones were sequenced by immunoSEQ multiplex PCR, and TCRdb holds only the in-frame ones, with some missing. The sample shows roughly 170,000 clones, roughly 83% of them seen only once. The sample was PBMCs. Receptors were obtained from a man in his thirties or forties in good health and CMV-seronegative.

The chain is built from TRBV6-1 and TRBJ2-5; TRBD1 matches at 7 bases. The germline V gene encodes CDR1 MNHNS and CDR2 SASEGT. Unmatched junction bases numbered 5, after V lost 6 bases and J lost 7 bases. This CDR3 is built from 12 residues. DNA of the CDR3: TGTGCCAGCAGGGAGACAGGGTTGACCCAGTACTTC. Protein: CASRETGLTQYF.

This chain joins TRBV4-3 and TRBJ1-2, with TRBD1 identical over 7 bases. V lost 4 bases to trimming and J lost 4 bases; unmatched junction nucleotides: 9. Germline CDR1 is LGHNA and CDR2 is YSLEER. This CDR3 comprises 15 residues. The CDR3 bases are TGCGCCAGCAGCCCTGGGTCAGGGGGTAGCTATGGCTACACCTTC. It encodes CASSPGSGGSYGYTF.

This chain joins TRBV7-2 and TRBJ2-3; possible D gene TRBD2, 5 bases. Trimming removed 5 bases at V and 4 bases at J, with 19 bases between. Per the germline V gene, CDR1 is SGHTA and CDR2 is FQGNSA. The CDR3 consists of 16 residues. In nucleotides, the CDR3 is TGTGCCAGCAGCATATTCACTAGTTTTGACTCAGATACGCAGTATTTT. It translates to CASSIFTSFDSDTQYF. Complete variable domain (other parts from reference TRBV7-2 and TRBJ2-3): GAGVSQSPSNKVTEKGKDVELRCDPISGHTALYWYRQSLGQGLEFLIYFQGNSAPDKSGLPSDRFSAERTGGSVSTLTIQRTQQEDSAVYLCASSIFTSFDSDTQYFGPGTRLTVL.

The rearrangement uses TRBV7-9 and TRBJ2-1; D is unresolved. V was pared by 0 bases and J by 4 bases, with 10 bases between. Per germline, CDR1 SEHNR and CDR2 FQNEAQ (reference sequence). This CDR3 spans 15 amino acids. The CDR3 coding sequence is TGTGCCAGCAGCTTAGCGCTAAAGACATACAATGAGCAGTTCTTC. This translates into CASSLALKTYNEQFF.

The rearrangement uses TRBV5-4 and TRBJ2-4; 7 positions match TRBD2. Germline trimming cut 4 bases from V and 4 bases from J; bases unmatched to any gene: 8. The CDR3 runs 15 residues. Germline loops: CDR1 SGHNT, CDR2 YYREEE (reference sequence). The CDR3 DNA reads TGTGCCAGCAGCCCCCGGTGGGGGGGGAAAAACATTCAGTACTTC. Protein product: CASSPRWGGKNIQYF.

A remark on this clone: Different DNA sequences within this sample yield the same CDR3. The chain has TRBV4-1 and TRBJ2-2, with 7 nucleotides matching TRBD2. This CDR3 has 16 amino acids. Germline values: CDR1 MGHRA, CDR2 YSYEKL. V gave up 1 base and J gave up 0 bases; unmatched junction bases: 2. In nucleotides, the CDR3 is TGCGCCAGCAGCCAAGCTAGCGGAGCGAACACCGGGGAGCTGTTTTTT. Amino acids: CASSQASGANTGELFF.

This clone was recorded only once. The gene calls are TRBV27 and TRBJ2-5; 10 bases are shared with TRBD1. The V segment lost 5 bases and the J segment 5 bases; nucleotides outside the gene matches: 11. The germline gives CDR1 MNHEY, CDR2 SMNVEV (reference sequence). The CDR3 runs to 16 residues. This CDR3 reads CASSPGQGLSRETQYF. CDR3 nucleotide sequence: TGTGCCAGCAGTCCGGGACAGGGGTTGAGCAGGGAGACCCAGTACTTC.

The V and J genes are TRBV7-3 and TRBJ2-3, with no clear D. Germline V CDR1 and CDR2: SGHTA, FQGTGA. This CDR3 comprises 13 residues. V was pared by 3 bases and J by 1 base, with 5 bases between. In DNA form, the CDR3 reads TGTGCCAGCAGCTTGATAGGCACAGATACGCAGTATTTT. It specifies CASSLIGTDTQYF. The full variable domain, completed using reference TRBV7-3 and TRBJ2-3, is GAGVSQTPSNKVTEKGKYVELRCDPISGHTALYWYRQSLGQGPEFLIYFQGTGAADDSGLPNDRFFAVRPEGSVSTLKIQRTERGDSAVYLCASSLIGTDTQYFGPGTRLTVL.

The chain recombines TRBV2 with TRBJ2-5; D is ambiguous. The J call could be wrong; TRBJ2-7 is a better fit for the DNA end. This CDR3 is 16 amino acids long. Germline V gives CDR1 SNHLY, CDR2 FYNNEI. The CDR3 DNA follows: TGTGCCAGCAGTGAACGGTCGGCACAAGTCAACTACGAGCAGTACTTC. Its protein is CASSERSAQVNYEQYF.

The V call is TRBV6-5, the J call TRBJ1-3; D is unresolved. V dropped 5 bases and J dropped 0 bases, with 8 bases sitting between them. The germline gives CDR1 MNHEY, CDR2 SVGAGI. CDR3 length: 14 residues. Here the CDR3 reads CASSLVHSGNTIYF. CDR3 DNA: TGTGCCAGCAGTCTCGTACACTCTGGAAACACCATATATTTT.

Only one count was recorded for this clone. The chain links TRBV19 to TRBJ2-5; 12 nucleotides line up with TRBD1. V shed 3 bases and J 4 bases; nucleotides not matched to a gene: 9. The CDR3 extends over 17 amino acids. Germline CDR1 LNHDA, CDR2 SQIVND (reference sequence). CDR3 bases: TGTGCCAGTAGTATCGGGGACAGGGGGCGCTGGCGAGAGACCCAGTACTTC. Translation gives CASSIGDRGRWRETQYF.

V usage is TRBV4-1 and J usage is TRBJ1-6; D not resolved. The V end lost 0 bases, the J end lost 0 bases, and 15 bases lay between the germline ends. This CDR3 spans 19 amino acids. Germline V gives CDR1 MGHRA, CDR2 YSYEKL. CDR3 nucleotides: TGCGCCAGCAGCCAAGATTCAATGTCCGGGAGCTCCTATAATTCACCCCTCCACTTT. This encodes CASSQDSMSGSSYNSPLHF.

This clone was seen only once. V usage is TRBV5-1 and J usage is TRBJ2-3, with 8 bases lining up with TRBD2. The V and J ends lost 4 bases and 4 bases, in that order; junction bases with no gene match: 11. The CDR3 is 16 residues long. Germline V gene data show CDR1 as SGHRS and CDR2 as YFSETQ. CDR3 in amino acids: CASSPPSGGPSDTQYF. CDR3 in DNA: TGCGCCAGCAGCCCACCTTCGGGAGGGCCGTCAGATACGCAGTATTTT.

The rearrangement uses TRBV2 and TRBJ2-5, with 7 bases matching TRBD2. Germline trimming cut 6 bases from V and 4 bases from J; bases unmatched to any gene: 11. Germline V gene sequence: CDR1 SNHLY, CDR2 FYNNEI. The CDR3 length is 15 residues. The CDR3 nucleotides are TGTGCCAGCAGGAATGAAATTTCGGGGGGAGAGACCCAGTACTTC. Its translation is CASRNEISGGETQYF. The variable domain in full, completed from reference TRBV2 and TRBJ2-5, reads EPEVTQTPSHQVTQMGQEVILRCVPISNHLYFYWYRQILGQKVEFLVSFYNNEISEKSEIFDDQFSVERPDGSNFTLKIRSTKLEDSAMYFCASRNEISGGETQYFGPGTRLLVL.

The chain joins TRBV2 to TRBJ1-3; no firm D call. V lost 2 bases, J lost 2 bases, and 4 bases lay in between. Germline-derived CDR1 and CDR2 are SNHLY and FYNNEI. The CDR3 extends over 13 amino acids. CDR3 nucleotides: TGTGCCAGCAGTGAACCGGCTGGAAACACCATATATTTT. Translating gives CASSEPAGNTIYF.

The rearrangement joins TRBV4-3 to TRBJ2-3; the match to TRBD2 covers 8 bases. The germline V gene encodes CDR1 LGHNA and CDR2 YSLEER. The CDR3 totals 16 residues. Trimming took 1 base from V and 6 from J; bases not matched to a gene: 9. Here the CDR3 reads CASSQGTSGVMDTQYF. CDR3 bases: TGCGCCAGCAGCCAAGGTACTAGCGGCGTGATGGATACGCAGTATTTT.

V and J are TRBV6-1 and TRBJ1-4; 8 positions agree with TRBD1. Looked up from germline, CDR1 is MNHNS and CDR2 is SASEGT. The CDR3 sequence is 14 residues long. Trimming cost V 6 bases and J 8 bases; bases outside gene matches: 8. CDR3 DNA: TGTGCCAGCAGAGTCCAGGGGGCGCGAGAAAAACTGTTTTTT. Translated: CASRVQGAREKLFF.

This chain's CDR3 is CASRLSYNSPLHF. The CDR3 DNA follows: TGTGCCAGCAGACTCTCCTATAATTCACCCCTCCACTTT. The chain has TRBV6-1 and TRBJ1-6; D call uncertain. CDR1 is MNHNS, CDR2 SASEGT, per germline. The CDR3 covers 13 residues. V lost 6 bases to trimming and J lost 0 bases, with 3 bases between them.

A few counts support this clone. V gene TRBV2 combines with J gene TRBJ2-6; 10 bases align to TRBD2. Trimming cost V 6 bases and J 0 bases; bases outside gene matches: 14. The CDR3 contains 20 residues. Germline V gene data show CDR1 as SNHLY and CDR2 as FYNNEI. The CDR3 protein is CASRERLAGGRVSGANVLTF. CDR3 DNA sequence: TGTGCCAGCAGGGAACGGTTAGCGGGGGGACGGGTCTCTGGGGCCAACGTCCTGACTTTC.

The chain joins TRBV4-2 to TRBJ2-1, with D perhaps matching TRBD1 (7 bases). The germline V gene has CDR1 LGHNA and CDR2 YNFKEQ. V shed 1 base and J shed 6 bases, with 13 bases lying between them. The CDR3 length is 15 residues. The CDR3 loop reads CASSQGAQGGNEQFF. CDR3 DNA: TGTGCCAGCAGCCAAGGGGCCCAGGGGGGCAATGAGCAGTTCTTC.

The chain recombines TRBV9 with TRBJ2-1, with D perhaps TRBD2 (7 bases). From germline, CDR1 is SGDLS and CDR2 YYNGEE. V shed 2 bases and J shed 8 bases, with 11 bases lying between them. This CDR3 is 13 amino acids long. Here the CDR3 DNA reads TGTGCCAGCAGCGTGGGGGGGCGGGATGAGCAGTTCTTC. This translates into CASSVGGRDEQFF.

This rearrangement joins TRBV18 to TRBJ1-1, with 9 bases matching TRBD1. The CDR3 runs to 17 residues. V lost 2 bases, J lost 1 base, and 8 bases stayed unmatched. CDR1 is KGHSH and CDR2 is LQKENI in the germline V gene. CDR3 sequence: CASSPFRDREPNTEAFF. CDR3 DNA: TGTGCCAGCTCACCATTCCGGGACAGGGAACCGAACACTGAAGCTTTCTTT.

CDR3 amino acids: CASSVEPAGGTQYF. The CDR3 DNA sequence: TGTGCCAGCAGTGTTGAGCCTGCCGGAGGGACCCAGTACTTC. J is TRBJ2-5 and V is TRBV6-5; the D gene is possibly TRBD2 (5 bases). This CDR3 has 14 amino acids. Germline CDR1 and CDR2: MNHEY and SVGAGI. Trimming took off 5 bases at V and 7 bases at J, with 17 bases between the two ends.

The rearrangement links TRBV19 to TRBJ2-2; the D is unclear. CDR3 size: 14 residues. The V end was cut by 0 bases, the J end by 5 bases, with 7 bases between. From germline, CDR1 is LNHDA and CDR2 SQIVND (reference sequence). CDR3 in amino acids: CASSIDSPTGELFF. CDR3 in DNA: TGTGCCAGTAGTATAGATTCCCCAACCGGGGAGCTGTTTTTT.

This chain links TRBV25-1 with TRBJ2-4; the match to TRBD1 covers 10 bases. The germline gives CDR1 MGHDK, CDR2 SYGVNS. Losses at the gene ends were 8 bases for V and 7 bases for J; bases not matched to a gene: 5. The CDR3 is 13 residues long. The CDR3 coding sequence is TGTGCCAGCGGAAGACAGGGGGCGAACATTCAGTACTTC. As protein: CASGRQGANIQYF.

This chain uses TRBV4-2 with TRBJ2-7, with TRBD2 as a possible D gene (6 bases). The CDR3 length is 16 residues. Germline-derived CDR1 and CDR2 are LGHNA and YNFKEQ. V gave up 2 bases and J gave up 1 base, with 15 bases separating them. The CDR3 region is CASSQPGGVASYEQYF. The CDR3, as DNA: TGTGCCAGCAGCCAACCCGGAGGGGTGGCTTCCTACGAGCAGTACTTC.

A note on this clone: The same CDR3 arises from other DNA sequences in this sample as well. This chain links TRBV7-9 with TRBJ2-6; perhaps TRBD2 as D (6 bases). CDR1 and CDR2 from the germline V gene are SEHNR and FQNEAQ (reference sequence). The germline V and J ends were trimmed by 5 bases and 2 bases, with 7 bases remaining between them. This CDR3 comprises 14 residues. The CDR3 reads CASSTGAGANVLTF. The CDR3 DNA sequence: TGTGCCAGCAGCACGGGGGCTGGGGCCAACGTCCTGACTTTC.

The V gene is TRBV4-1, the J gene TRBJ1-4; D possibly corresponds to TRBD1 (5 bases). Trimming removed 4 bases from V and 7 bases from J, with 16 bases in between. The CDR3 spans 15 residues. CDR1 is MGHRA and CDR2 is YSYEKL in the germline V gene. The CDR3 nucleotides read TGCGCCAGCAGCCGGGGGGAGAGGAGGGGTGAAAAACTGTTTTTT. Translated, it gives CASSRGERRGEKLFF.

The V gene is TRBV4-1, the J gene TRBJ2-6, with D perhaps matching TRBD2 (7 bases). This CDR3 region has 17 residues. Germline V gene lookup returns CDR1 MGHRA and CDR2 YSYEKL. Trimming shortened V by 1 base and J by 2 bases, and 12 bases separated the two germline ends. CDR3 DNA: TGCGCCAGCAGCCAAGGGGGGGGCACCCCTGGGGCCAACGTCCTGACTTTC. Translating it yields CASSQGGGTPGANVLTF.

The chain has TRBV5-1 and TRBJ1-2; TRBD1 agrees at 10 bases. Trimming took 4 bases from V and 1 from J; bases not matched to a gene: 10. The CDR3 runs to 17 residues. Looked up from germline, CDR1 is SGHRS and CDR2 is YFSETQ. The CDR3 DNA is TGCGCCAGCAGCCCCGCGGACAGGGGGAACCTTAACTATGGCTACACCTTC. This translates into CASSPADRGNLNYGYTF.

The gene calls are TRBV15 and TRBJ2-3, with TRBD1 as a possible D gene (5 bases). Germline assignment: CDR1 LNHNV and CDR2 YYDKDF (reference sequence). This CDR3 is 13 amino acids long. The V and J ends lost 6 bases and 4 bases respectively, with 11 bases between them. Here the CDR3 reads CATREGVSDTQYF. The CDR3 nucleotides read TGTGCCACCAGGGAAGGGGTATCAGATACGCAGTATTTT. Based on the CDR3 plus reference TRBV15 and TRBJ2-3, the full variable domain is DAMVIQNPRYQVTQFGKPVTLSCSQTLNHNVMYWYQQKSSQAPKLLFHYYDKDFNNEADTPDNFQSRRPNTSFCFLDIRSPGLGDTAMYLCATREGVSDTQYFGPGTRLTVL.

The CDR3 protein is CSVRKRFDEQFF. The CDR3 bases are TGCAGCGTCCGGAAGCGGTTCGATGAGCAGTTCTTC. The rearrangement links TRBV29-1 to TRBJ2-1, with D possibly TRBD2 on 5 matching bases. V gave up 6 bases and J gave up 8 bases, with 14 bases separating them. The CDR3 runs 12 residues. Germline assignment: CDR1 SQVTM and CDR2 ANQGSEA.